The entry below describes one T cell receptor (beta chain). What it binds is not known. 60 Vbeta and 13 Jbeta primers were used in PCR. Authors' methods: An analysis that came later counted some 85 million unique TCR beta chains, approximately 10 million shared. The repertoire was sequenced with immunoSEQ multiplex PCR; TCRdb's copy has only in-frame clones and lacks some. That table is the source of V, J and clone size, and D and trimming were worked out from the DNA. The sample includes around 170,000 clones, more than 70% of them seen just once. The data belong to a study of cytomegalovirus exposure and HLA in healthy donors. Study summary: Earlier sequencing of around 190 million T cells yielded about 120 million unique TCR beta sequences. General study points: A cluster of highly shared sequence variants was likely a sequencing artifact. The productive fraction for most TCR beta V segments was about 87% or about 30% in an earlier analysis.

Trimming removed 2 bases from V and 5 bases from J; junction bases left unmatched: 6. The CDR3 loop spans 17 amino acids. Germline values: CDR1 MGHDK, CDR2 SYGVNS. Sequencing was done on a sample of PBMCs. This chain connects TRBV25-1 to TRBJ2-1, with 13 bases matching TRBD2. The source is a girl aged 5-17 years in good health and CMV-seropositive. The CDR3 DNA reads as TGTGCCAGCAGTGAAGGGGGGACTAGCGGGAACAACAATGAGCAGTTCTTC. It encodes CASSEGGTSGNNNEQFF. The variable domain in full, completed from reference TRBV25-1 and TRBJ2-1, reads EADIYQTPRYLVIGTGKKITLECSQTMGHDKMYWYQQDPGMELHLIHYSYGVNSTEKGDLSSESTVSRIRTEHFPLTLESARPSHTSQYLCASSEGGTSGNNNEQFFGPGTRLTVL.